Shown below are 22 T cell receptor beta chains from a single sample sequenced in a study of Graves' ophthalmopathy and Graves' hyperthyroidism. TCR beta CDR3 regions were amplified from RNA transcripts. Second-round multiplex PCR came after a first-round RT-PCR that employed HTBI primers. MiXCR, run by TCRdb on the multiplex PCR reads, gives a single entry per CDR3 protein. The sample includes about 400,000 distinct CDR3 sequences, around 21% of them seen just once. Sequencing used peripheral blood. These TCRs come from a woman younger than 30 with stable Graves' hyperthyroidism.

This clonotype was seen many times. The J gene is TRBJ1-2, the V gene TRBV6-5; TRBD1 aligns across 9 bases. The V segment lost 3 bases and the J segment 5 bases; nucleotides outside the gene matches: 7. Germline V gene sequence: CDR1 MNHEY, CDR2 SVGAGI. The CDR3 extends over 15 amino acids. The CDR3 coding sequence is TGTGCCAGCAGTTATACCGGGACAGGGAGATATGGCTACACCTTC. Its protein is CASSYTGTGRYGYTF.

The table lists this clonotype with many counts. The chain has TRBV30 and TRBJ1-1, with TRBD1 identical over 9 bases. V shed 3 bases, J shed 7 bases, and the junction held 9 bases outside the gene matches. The length of the CDR3 is 14 residues. Germline CDR1 is GTSNPN and CDR2 is SVGIG (reference sequence). CDR3 sequence reads: CAWRPGQGFFEAFF. The CDR3 nucleotides read TGTGCCTGGAGACCGGGACAGGGCTTCTTTGAAGCTTTCTTT.

This clonotype has at least ten counts. The chain carries TRBV6-5 and TRBJ1-1, with a weak D call TRBD1 (6 bases). This CDR3 region has 14 residues. Per germline, CDR1 MNHEY and CDR2 SVGAGI. The V end lost 0 bases, the J end lost 4 bases, and 9 bases lay between the germline ends. CDR3 amino acids: CASSYSNRATEAFF. DNA of the CDR3: TGTGCCAGCAGTTACTCGAACAGGGCCACTGAAGCTTTCTTT.

This clonotype was recorded a few times. The V gene is TRBV19, the J gene TRBJ1-3; D not certain. This CDR3 comprises 15 residues. Germline V gene lookup returns CDR1 LNHDA and CDR2 SQIVND (reference sequence). V lost 5 bases, J lost 2 bases, and 13 bases lay in between. The CDR3 is CASSGRKTPGNTIYF. In nucleotides, the CDR3 is TGTGCCAGTAGTGGTCGTAAGACGCCTGGAAACACCATATATTTT.

This clonotype was observed a handful of times. This chain uses TRBV5-1 with TRBJ1-6; the D is unclear. The V end lost 4 bases, the J end lost 9 bases, and 11 bases lay between the germline ends. The germline CDR1 and CDR2 sequences are SGHRS and YFSETQ. The CDR3 has 13 residues. CDR3 in DNA: TGCGCCAGCAGCGCGGAGGGATCTTCACCCCTCCACTTT. This codes for CASSAEGSSPLHF.

Ten or more counts support this clonotype. This chain connects TRBV4-1 to TRBJ2-5, with D possibly being TRBD1 (5 bases). CDR3 length: 15 residues. In germline, CDR1 is MGHRA, CDR2 YSYEKL. The V gene lost 0 bases and the J gene lost 1 base, with 9 bases spanning the gap. CDR3: CASSQDKTVQETQYF. In nucleotides, the CDR3 is TGCGCCAGCAGCCAAGATAAGACAGTCCAAGAGACCCAGTACTTC.

This clonotype was recorded at least ten times. CDR3 loop: CASSLGAASSYEQYF. Written as DNA, the CDR3 is TGTGCCAGCAGCTTAGGCGCGGCTAGCTCTTACGAGCAGTACTTC. The chain has TRBV13 and TRBJ2-7; D possibly corresponds to TRBD2 (5 bases). Between the trimmed V and J ends, which lost 0 bases and 4 bases, there was a span of 13 bases. This CDR3 is built from 15 residues. In germline, CDR1 is PRHDT, CDR2 FYEKMQ (reference sequence).

The rearrangement links TRBV4-1 to TRBJ1-5; 8 bases map to TRBD1. Trimming at V came to 4 bases and at J to 12 bases, leaving 17 bases not matched to a gene. Per the germline V gene, CDR1 is MGHRA and CDR2 is YSYEKL. This CDR3 contains 16 residues. The CDR3 bases are TGCGCCAGCAGCCTCATTTATGGACAGGGATCGCCAGACCAGCATTTT. Amino acid sequence: CASSLIYGQGSPDQHF.

This clonotype appeared a few times. V is TRBV5-1 and J is TRBJ2-2; 14 positions agree with TRBD2. The CDR3 length is 16 residues. Trimming cost V 3 bases and J 6 bases; bases outside gene matches: 4. Looked up from germline, CDR1 is SGHRS and CDR2 is YFSETQ. This CDR3 reads CASSSGTSGRAGELFF. The DNA for the CDR3 is TGCGCCAGCAGCTCCGGGACTAGCGGGAGAGCCGGGGAGCTGTTTTTT.

This clonotype was picked up many times. The chain links TRBV20-1 to TRBJ1-2; no definite D call. The CDR3 runs to 14 residues. V was cut by 1 base and J by 0 bases, with 9 bases left in between. Germline CDR1 DFQATT, CDR2 SNEGSKA (reference sequence). This chain's CDR3 is CSARGGTTNYGYTF. As DNA, the CDR3 is TGCAGTGCTAGAGGGGGTACTACTAACTATGGCTACACCTTC.

This clonotype was counted at least ten times. The rearrangement links TRBV6-1 to TRBJ1-1, with a weak D call TRBD1 (5 bases). The germline gives CDR1 MNHNS, CDR2 SASEGT. Trimming pared 6 bases from V and 3 bases from J, leaving 14 bases between. The CDR3 runs to 14 residues. CDR3 sequence: CASSFRAADTEAFF. For the CDR3, the DNA is TGTGCCAGCAGCTTCAGGGCCGCGGACACTGAAGCTTTCTTT.

This clonotype was seen more than once but under ten times. At one boundary the junction diverges from the germline segment, which might be a read error. This rearrangement joins TRBV4-3 to TRBJ2-2; a possible D gene is TRBD2 (5 bases). The CDR3 runs to 13 residues. The germline CDR1 and CDR2 sequences are LGHNA and YSLEER. Here the CDR3 DNA reads TGCGCCAGCAGCCAAGACGGAGCTTGGGAGCTGTGTTTT. Amino acids: CASSQDGAWELCF.

This clonotype was counted many times. V and J are TRBV11-2 and TRBJ2-7, with 7 bases lining up with TRBD1. Germline loops: CDR1 SGHAT, CDR2 FQNNGV. Trimming at V came to 5 bases and at J to 3 bases, leaving 10 bases not matched to a gene. The CDR3 is 15 amino acids. CDR3 amino acids: CASSPPQTGIYEQYF. CDR3 DNA sequence: TGTGCCAGCAGCCCCCCCCAGACAGGGATCTACGAGCAGTACTTC.

This clonotype has ten or more counts. CDR3 loop: CASSLTSGALGEQYF. DNA for the CDR3: TGTGCCAGCAGCTTGACTAGCGGGGCGCTCGGCGAGCAGTACTTC. The rearrangement joins TRBV13 to TRBJ2-7; 11 nucleotides agree with TRBD2. The germline V gene encodes CDR1 PRHDT and CDR2 FYEKMQ (reference sequence). V gave up 3 bases and J gave up 6 bases; unmatched junction bases: 7. This CDR3 has 15 amino acids.

This clonotype has a handful of counts. The V gene is TRBV4-2, the J gene TRBJ1-2; no firm D call. Trimming removed 0 bases at V and 0 bases at J, with 11 bases between. The CDR3 covers 16 residues. In germline, CDR1 is LGHNA, CDR2 YNFKEQ. The CDR3 nucleotides read TGTGCCAGCAGCCAAGAGAAAAGTATATCTAACTATGGCTACACCTTC. As protein: CASSQEKSISNYGYTF.

This chain uses TRBV7-9 with TRBJ2-7; D is ambiguous. With 5 bases removed from V and 2 bases from J, the gap between germline ends came to 13 bases. Germline V gives CDR1 SEHNR, CDR2 FQNEAQ (reference sequence). The CDR3 is 14 residues long. DNA for the CDR3: TGTGCCAGCAGCGCCCTAGGGAACCCCTACGAGCAGTACTTC. This translates into CASSALGNPYEQYF.

In its sample, this clonotype was seen many times. The CDR3 here is CASSLGESGANVLTF. CDR3 DNA sequence: TGTGCCAGCAGTTTAGGGGAATCTGGGGCCAACGTCCTGACTTTC. This chain uses TRBV28 with TRBJ2-6; D is uncertain. Germline V lookup: CDR1 MDHEN, CDR2 SYDVKM. V was shortened by 2 bases and J by 1 base, with 6 bases between the two germline ends. The CDR3 is made up of 15 amino acids.

For this clonotype: One end of the junction fails to match germline, which may point to a read error. The CDR3, as DNA: TGTGCCTGCAGCTTTGGGAGCTCCTACGAGCAGTACTTC. It codes for CACSFGSSYEQYF. The V call is TRBV7-9, the J call TRBJ2-7; possibly TRBD2 for D (5 bases). CDR3 length: 13 amino acids. Germline lookup yields CDR1 SEHNR and CDR2 FQNEAQ (reference sequence).

This rearrangement joins TRBV6-5 to TRBJ2-7; TRBD1 is a possible D gene (6 bases). There are 15 residues in the CDR3. CDR1 MNHEY and CDR2 SVGAGI come from the germline V gene. The germline V and J ends were trimmed by 2 bases and 3 bases, with 14 bases remaining between them. The CDR3, as DNA: TGTGCCAGCAGTTACGACAGGTCACCCTTCTACGAGCAGTACTTC. Translation: CASSYDRSPFYEQYF.

This clonotype was counted many times. CDR3 sequence reads: CASSLHYSSYEQYF. Written as DNA, the CDR3 is TGCGCCAGCAGCTTGCATTACAGCTCCTACGAGCAGTACTTC. This rearrangement joins TRBV5-1 to TRBJ2-7; no firm D call. Trimming removed 1 base at V and 0 bases at J, with 8 bases between. The length of the CDR3 is 14 residues. Germline values: CDR1 SGHRS, CDR2 YFSETQ.

This clonotype was counted at least ten times. The chain joins TRBV11-2 to TRBJ2-2; TRBD2 is a possible D gene (5 bases). Germline values: CDR1 SGHAT, CDR2 FQNNGV. V was cut by 6 bases and J by 7 bases, with 9 bases left in between. CDR3 length equals 12 residues. The CDR3 loop reads CASSHGGGELFF. The DNA for the CDR3 is TGTGCCAGCAGTCACGGAGGCGGGGAGCTGTTTTTT.

This clonotype was recorded many times. The V and J genes are TRBV24-1 and TRBJ2-4, with D possibly being TRBD1 (6 bases). CDR3 length: 16 amino acids. Germline V gene data show CDR1 as KGHDR and CDR2 as SFDVKD. The V and J ends lost 3 bases and 0 bases respectively, with 11 bases between them. The CDR3 protein is CATSDQGRKAKNIQYF. As DNA, the CDR3 is TGTGCCACCAGTGATCAGGGGAGAAAAGCCAAAAACATTCAGTACTTC.